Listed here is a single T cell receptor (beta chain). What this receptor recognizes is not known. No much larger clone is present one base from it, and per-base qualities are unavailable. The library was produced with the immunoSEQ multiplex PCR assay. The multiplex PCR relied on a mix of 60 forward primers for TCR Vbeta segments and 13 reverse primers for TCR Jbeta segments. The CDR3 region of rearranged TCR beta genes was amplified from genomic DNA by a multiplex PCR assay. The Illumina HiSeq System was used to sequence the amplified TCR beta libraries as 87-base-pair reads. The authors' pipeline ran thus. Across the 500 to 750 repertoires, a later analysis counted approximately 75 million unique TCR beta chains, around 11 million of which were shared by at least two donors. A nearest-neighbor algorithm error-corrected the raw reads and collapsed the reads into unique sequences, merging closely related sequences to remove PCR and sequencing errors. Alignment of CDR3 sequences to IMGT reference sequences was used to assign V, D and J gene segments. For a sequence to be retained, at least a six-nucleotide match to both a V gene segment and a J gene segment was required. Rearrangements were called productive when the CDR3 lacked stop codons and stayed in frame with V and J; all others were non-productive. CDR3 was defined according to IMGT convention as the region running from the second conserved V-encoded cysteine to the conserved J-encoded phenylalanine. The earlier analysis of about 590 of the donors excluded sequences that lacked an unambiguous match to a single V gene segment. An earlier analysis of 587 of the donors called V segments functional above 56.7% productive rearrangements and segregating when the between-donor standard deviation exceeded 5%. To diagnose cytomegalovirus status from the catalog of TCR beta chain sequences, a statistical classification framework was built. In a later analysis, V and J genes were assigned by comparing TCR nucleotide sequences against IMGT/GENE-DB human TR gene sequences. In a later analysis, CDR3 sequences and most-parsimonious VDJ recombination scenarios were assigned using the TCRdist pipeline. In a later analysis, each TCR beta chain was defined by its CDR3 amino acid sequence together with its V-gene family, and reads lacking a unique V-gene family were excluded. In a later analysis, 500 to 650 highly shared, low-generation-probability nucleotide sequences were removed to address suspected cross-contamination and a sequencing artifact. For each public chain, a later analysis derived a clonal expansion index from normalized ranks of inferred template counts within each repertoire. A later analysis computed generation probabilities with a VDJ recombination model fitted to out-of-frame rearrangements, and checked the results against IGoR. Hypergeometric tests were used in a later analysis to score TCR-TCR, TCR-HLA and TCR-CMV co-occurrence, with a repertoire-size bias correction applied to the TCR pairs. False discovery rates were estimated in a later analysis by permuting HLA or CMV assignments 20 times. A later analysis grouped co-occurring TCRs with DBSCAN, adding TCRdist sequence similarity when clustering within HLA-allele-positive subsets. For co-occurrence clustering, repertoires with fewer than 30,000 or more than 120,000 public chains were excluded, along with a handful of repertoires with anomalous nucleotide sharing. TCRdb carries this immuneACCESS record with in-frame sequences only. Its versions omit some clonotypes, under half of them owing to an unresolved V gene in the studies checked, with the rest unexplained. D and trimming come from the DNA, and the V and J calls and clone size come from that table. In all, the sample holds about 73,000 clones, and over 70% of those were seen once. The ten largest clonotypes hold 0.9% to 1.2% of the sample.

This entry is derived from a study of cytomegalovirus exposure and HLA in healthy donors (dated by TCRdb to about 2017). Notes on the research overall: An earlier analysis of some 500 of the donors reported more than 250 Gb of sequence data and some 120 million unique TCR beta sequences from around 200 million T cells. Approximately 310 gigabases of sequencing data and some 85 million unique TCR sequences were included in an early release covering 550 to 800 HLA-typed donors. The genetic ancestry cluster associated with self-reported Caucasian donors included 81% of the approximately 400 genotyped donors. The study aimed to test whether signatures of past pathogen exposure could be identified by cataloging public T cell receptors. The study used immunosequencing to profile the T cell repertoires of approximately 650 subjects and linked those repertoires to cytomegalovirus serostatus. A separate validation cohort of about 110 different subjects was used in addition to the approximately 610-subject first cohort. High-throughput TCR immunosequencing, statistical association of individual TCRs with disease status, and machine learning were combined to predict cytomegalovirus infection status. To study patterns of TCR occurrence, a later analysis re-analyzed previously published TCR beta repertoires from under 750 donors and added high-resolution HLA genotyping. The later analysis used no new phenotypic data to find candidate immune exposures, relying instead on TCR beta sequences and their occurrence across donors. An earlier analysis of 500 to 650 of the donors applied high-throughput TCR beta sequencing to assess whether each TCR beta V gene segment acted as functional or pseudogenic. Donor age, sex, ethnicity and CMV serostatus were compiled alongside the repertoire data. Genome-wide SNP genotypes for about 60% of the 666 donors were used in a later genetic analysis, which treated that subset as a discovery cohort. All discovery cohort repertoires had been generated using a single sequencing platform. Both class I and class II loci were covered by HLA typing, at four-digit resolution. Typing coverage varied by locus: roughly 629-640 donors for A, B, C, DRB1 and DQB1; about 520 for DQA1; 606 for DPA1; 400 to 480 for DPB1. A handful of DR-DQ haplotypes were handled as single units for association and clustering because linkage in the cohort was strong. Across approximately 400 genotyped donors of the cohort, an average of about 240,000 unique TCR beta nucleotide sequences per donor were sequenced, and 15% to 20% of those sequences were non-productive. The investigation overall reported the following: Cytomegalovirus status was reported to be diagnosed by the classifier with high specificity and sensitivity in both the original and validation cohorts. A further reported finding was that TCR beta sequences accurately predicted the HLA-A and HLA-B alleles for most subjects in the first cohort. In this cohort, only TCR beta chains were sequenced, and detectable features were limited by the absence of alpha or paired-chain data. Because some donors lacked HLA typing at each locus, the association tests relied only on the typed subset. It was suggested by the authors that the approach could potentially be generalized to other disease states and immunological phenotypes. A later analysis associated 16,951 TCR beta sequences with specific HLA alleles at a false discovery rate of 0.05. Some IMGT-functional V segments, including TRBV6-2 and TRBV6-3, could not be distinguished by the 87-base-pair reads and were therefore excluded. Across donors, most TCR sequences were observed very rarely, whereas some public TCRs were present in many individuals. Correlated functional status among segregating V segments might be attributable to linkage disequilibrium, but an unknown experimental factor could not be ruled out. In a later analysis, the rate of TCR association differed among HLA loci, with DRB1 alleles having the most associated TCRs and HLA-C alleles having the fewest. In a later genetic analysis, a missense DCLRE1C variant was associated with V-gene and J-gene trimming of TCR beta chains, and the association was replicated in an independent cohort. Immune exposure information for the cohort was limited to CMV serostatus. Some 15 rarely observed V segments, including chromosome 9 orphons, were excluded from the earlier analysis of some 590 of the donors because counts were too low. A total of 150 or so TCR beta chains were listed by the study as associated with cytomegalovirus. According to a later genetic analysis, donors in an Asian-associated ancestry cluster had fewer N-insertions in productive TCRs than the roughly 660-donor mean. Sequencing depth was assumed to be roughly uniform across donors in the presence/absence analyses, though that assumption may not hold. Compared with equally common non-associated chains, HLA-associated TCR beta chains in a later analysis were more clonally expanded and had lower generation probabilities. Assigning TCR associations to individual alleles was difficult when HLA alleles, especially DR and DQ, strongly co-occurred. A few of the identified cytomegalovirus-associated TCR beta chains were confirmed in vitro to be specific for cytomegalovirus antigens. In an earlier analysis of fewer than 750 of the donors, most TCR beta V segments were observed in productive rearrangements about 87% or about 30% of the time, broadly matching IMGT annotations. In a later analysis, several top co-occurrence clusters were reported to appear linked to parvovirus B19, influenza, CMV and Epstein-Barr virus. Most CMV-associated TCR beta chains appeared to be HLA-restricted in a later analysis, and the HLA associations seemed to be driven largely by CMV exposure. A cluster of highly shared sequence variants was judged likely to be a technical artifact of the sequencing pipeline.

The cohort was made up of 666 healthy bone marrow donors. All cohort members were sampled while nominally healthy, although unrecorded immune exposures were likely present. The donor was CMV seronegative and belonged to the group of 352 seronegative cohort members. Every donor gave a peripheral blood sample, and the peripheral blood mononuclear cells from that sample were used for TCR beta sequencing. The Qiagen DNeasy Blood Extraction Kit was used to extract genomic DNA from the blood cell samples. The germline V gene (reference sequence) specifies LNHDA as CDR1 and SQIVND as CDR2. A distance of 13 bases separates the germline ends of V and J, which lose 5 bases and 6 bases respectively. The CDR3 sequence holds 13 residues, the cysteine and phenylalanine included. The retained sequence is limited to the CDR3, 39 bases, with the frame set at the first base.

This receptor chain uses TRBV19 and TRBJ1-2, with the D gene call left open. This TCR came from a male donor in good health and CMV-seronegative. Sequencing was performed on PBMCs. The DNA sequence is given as TGTGCCAGTAGTGCAAATTGGGAGAATGGCTACACCTTC. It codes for CASSANWENGYTF.